These 14 T cell receptor beta chains share one sample of origin, sequenced in a study of tumor-infiltrating lymphocytes in primary liver carcinoma. RNA isolated from unsorted whole blood supplied the blood RNA, with germline DNA also extracted. TCR beta cDNA was made from 500 ng total RNA with a constant-region primer. Slightly modified ARM-PCR with three nested multiplex PCR rounds yielded TCR beta libraries. TRBV1-TRBV30 forward primers paired with a C-beta reverse primer drove the first two PCR rounds, around 10 cycles each. TCRdb processed the multiplex PCR reads anew with MiXCR; each CDR3 protein has one entry. Of just over 300,000 distinct CDR3 sequences listed, around three fifths are singletons. The sequenced material came from peripheral blood. These receptors all come from a woman aged 30 to 39 with primary liver carcinoma and hepatitis B virus infection.

The rearrangement uses TRBV7-9 and TRBJ1-1; 9 nucleotides agree with TRBD1. CDR3 size: 18 residues. With 2 bases clipped from V and 1 base from J, the junction kept 11 bases outside the gene matches. Germline V gives CDR1 SEHNR, CDR2 FQNEAQ (reference sequence). CDR3 protein: CASSLTGGAVSRNTEAFF. The DNA for the CDR3 is TGTGCCAGCAGCTTAACAGGGGGCGCGGTGTCCCGGAACACTGAAGCTTTCTTT.

The J gene is TRBJ2-1, the V gene TRBV28, with 7 bases lining up with TRBD2. In germline, CDR1 is MDHEN, CDR2 SYDVKM. This CDR3 is 16 amino acids long. The V gene end was trimmed by 4 bases and the J gene end by 4 bases; junction bases not matched to a gene: 10. CDR3 sequence (DNA): TGTGCCAGCAGTTCCCGAAGGAAGGGAGGGTACAATGAGCAGTTCTTC. Translated: CASSSRRKGGYNEQFF.

The chain has TRBV5-8 and TRBJ2-5, with 7 bases identical to TRBD2. The J segment lost 5 bases and the V segment lost 0 bases, leaving 13 bases of the junction unmatched. CDR1 SGHTS and CDR2 YDEGEE come from the germline V gene. The CDR3 runs to 17 residues. CDR3 residues: CASSLVAGDPLGETQYF. The CDR3 DNA is TGTGCCAGCAGCTTGGTGGCGGGAGATCCCCTGGGTGAGACCCAGTACTTC.

Regarding this clonotype: A read error may account for a junction end that differs from germline. This chain links TRBV11-2 with TRBJ2-2; the match to TRBD1 covers 7 bases. There are 16 residues in the CDR3. The germline V gene has CDR1 SGHAT and CDR2 FQNNGV. This CDR3 reads CASSFHPDPNTGELLF. The CDR3 bases are TGTGCCAGCAGCTTCCATCCAGACCCAAACACAGGGGAGCTGCTTTTT.

Comment on this clonotype: Possible read error: a much larger clone is one base away. This chain links TRBV4-3 with TRBJ2-5, with a tentative D call TRBD2 (6 bases). The germline CDR1 and CDR2 sequences are LGHNA and YSLEER. The CDR3 runs to 16 residues. The CDR3 DNA follows: TGCGCCAGCAGCCAAGGGTATCTCGGACTACAAGGGACCCAGTACTTC. Translating it yields CASSQGYLGLQGTQYF.

As regards this clonotype: This may be a read error, as it is one base from a much larger clone. The V call is TRBV6-1, the J call TRBJ1-5, with 9 bases fitting TRBD1. Germline lookup yields CDR1 MNHNS and CDR2 SASEGT. V was clipped by 6 bases and J by 5 bases; unmatched bases: 8. CDR3 length: 15 residues. The CDR3 nucleotides are TGTGCCAGCAGGCCTGGACAGGGGTCGTATCAGCCCCAGCATTTT. Translated: CASRPGQGSYQPQHF.

As for this clonotype: An end of the junction does not agree with germline; a read error may underlie this. The rearrangement uses TRBV30 and TRBJ2-5, with 9 bases fitting TRBD2. The germline gives CDR1 GTSNPN, CDR2 SVGIG (reference sequence). The length of the CDR3 is 16 residues. CDR3 residues: CVWSATTSGSRETQYF. The CDR3 DNA reads as TGTGTCTGGAGTGCAACGACTAGCGGTAGTAGGGAGACCCAGTACTTC.

Concerning this clonotype itself: One junction end does not reproduce the germline sequence, and a read error may be involved. The chain carries TRBV6-2 or TRBV6-3 and TRBJ1-1, with D hard to call. The CDR3 has 14 residues. Per germline, CDR1 MNHEY and CDR2 SVGEGT. In nucleotides, the CDR3 is TGTGTCAGCAGTTACGTTTGGAGTTACACTGAAGCTTTCTTT. It yields the protein CVSSYVWSYTEAFF.

This clonotype appeared many times. CDR3 region: CASSLGLLYEQYF. CDR3 DNA: TGTGCCAGCAGCCTGGGACTGCTCTACGAGCAGTACTTC. The chain is built from TRBV11-2 and TRBJ2-7; TRBD2 is a possible D gene (6 bases). Germline-derived CDR1 and CDR2 are SGHAT and FQNNGV. The CDR3 is 13 amino acids. Trimming took off 5 bases at V and 3 bases at J, with 11 bases between the two ends.

A word on this clonotype: Likely a read error: the CDR3 ends without its conserved phenylalanine or tryptophan. The V and J genes are TRBV4-1 and TRBJ2-7, with 7 bases identical to TRBD2. The germline V gene has CDR1 MGHRA and CDR2 YSYEKL. CDR3 size: 15 residues. Trimming took 4 bases from V and 3 from J; bases not matched to a gene: 9. Written as DNA, the CDR3 is TGCGCCAGCAGCCGTCAACCTAGCGGAGACTACGAGCAGTACCTC. Encoded protein: CASSRQPSGDYEQYL.

The chain is built from TRBV5-6 and TRBJ2-6; no definite D call. CDR3 length: 15 residues. V was cut by 2 bases and J by 1 base, with 7 bases left in between. From germline, CDR1 is SGHDT and CDR2 YYEEEE. CDR3 bases: TGTGCCAGCAGCTTCATGGGATCTGGGGCCAACGTCCTGACTTTC. Its protein product is CASSFMGSGANVLTF.

The chain links TRBV28 to TRBJ2-7; 7 bases fit TRBD1. Losses at the gene ends were 5 bases for V and 3 bases for J; bases not matched to a gene: 7. The germline CDR1 and CDR2 sequences are MDHEN and SYDVKM. This CDR3 contains 14 residues. The CDR3 here is CASSPGTEGYEQYF. The DNA of the CDR3 is TGTGCCAGCAGTCCCGGGACAGAGGGCTACGAGCAGTACTTC.

V gene TRBV7-3 combines with J gene TRBJ2-1, with 9 positions matching TRBD2. With 3 bases clipped from V and 7 bases from J, the junction kept 7 bases outside the gene matches. This CDR3 is built from 15 residues. Germline V gene lookup returns CDR1 SGHTA and CDR2 FQGTGA. The CDR3 DNA follows: TGTGCCAGCAGCTTCTATAGCGGGAGTATGAATGAGCAGTTCTTC. It yields the protein CASSFYSGSMNEQFF.

There are a few counts of this clonotype. Its ends do not fully match the called genes, so a read error is possible. The J gene is TRBJ2-2, the V gene TRBV6-6, with 12 nucleotides matching TRBD2. Germline V gene lookup returns CDR1 MNHNY and CDR2 SVGAGI (reference sequence). The CDR3 runs to 14 residues. The CDR3 region has the DNA TGTGCCAGCAGTTCGCTAGCGGGAGGGGGGGGGCTGTTTTTT. As protein: CASSSLAGGGGLFF.